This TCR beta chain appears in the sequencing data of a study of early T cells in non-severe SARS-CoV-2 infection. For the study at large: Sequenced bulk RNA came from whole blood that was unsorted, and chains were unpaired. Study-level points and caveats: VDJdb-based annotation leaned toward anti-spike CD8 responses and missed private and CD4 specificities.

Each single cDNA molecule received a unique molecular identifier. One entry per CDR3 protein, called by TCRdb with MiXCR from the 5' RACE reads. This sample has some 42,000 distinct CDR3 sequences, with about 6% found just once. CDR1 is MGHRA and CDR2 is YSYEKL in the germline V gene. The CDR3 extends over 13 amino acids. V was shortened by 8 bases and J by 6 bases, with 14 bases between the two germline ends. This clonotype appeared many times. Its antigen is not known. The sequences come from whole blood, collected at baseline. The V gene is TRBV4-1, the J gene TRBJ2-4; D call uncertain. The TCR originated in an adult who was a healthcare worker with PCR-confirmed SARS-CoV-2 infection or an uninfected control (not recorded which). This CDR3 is CASGAYEPNIQYF. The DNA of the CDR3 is TGCGCCAGCGGAGCGTACGAACCAAACATTCAGTACTTC.